The 3 T cell receptor beta chains below were found in one sample sequenced in a study of control samples from healthy donors and cancer patients. Repertoires were generated with immunoSEQ multiplex PCR, while TCRdb's copy carries only in-frame clones and drops some. This table has 150,000 or so clones, roughly 94% appearing once. The material sequenced was PBMCs. These receptors originate from a man between 60 and 70 years old with colorectal cancer.

The chain carries TRBV3-1 (or the pseudogene TRBV3-2) and TRBJ1-6, with 11 bases matching TRBD1. This CDR3 is 15 amino acids long. With V trimmed by 4 bases and J by 9 bases, 5 bases remained unmatched. CDR1 LGHDT and CDR2 YNNKEL come from the germline V gene (reference sequence). The CDR3 bases are TGTGCCAGCAGCCCGGCGGGACAGGGGGTTTCACCCCTCCACTTT. It specifies CASSPAGQGVSPLHF.

The rearrangement joins TRBV6-5 to TRBJ1-1; D not certain. V gave up 7 bases and J gave up 0 bases, with 15 bases separating them. From germline, CDR1 is MNHEY and CDR2 SVGAGI. CDR3 length equals 15 residues. CDR3 in DNA: TGTGCCAGCACTGGGCAGACCCTGATGAACACTGAAGCTTTCTTT. It specifies CASTGQTLMNTEAFF.

The chain links TRBV12-3 or TRBV12-4 to TRBJ1-1; no reliable D call. The V and J ends lost 6 bases and 8 bases respectively, with 10 bases between them. CDR3 length: 11 residues. The CDR3 loop reads CASRIGREAFF. CDR3 sequence (DNA): TGTGCCAGCAGGATAGGGAGGGAAGCTTTCTTT.